This T cell receptor (beta chain) was profiled in a study of control samples from healthy donors and cancer patients (dated by TCRdb to 2020 to 2021). With regard to this clone: This clone's antigen is unknown. No base qualities exist here, and no much larger clone lies one base off it.

The CDR3 has 13 amino acids, counting the end cysteine and phenylalanine. Only the CDR3 part of the read is kept: 39 bases, read in frame from the first base. CDR1 and CDR2, per the germline V gene, are SGHDT and YYEEEE. Cut back by 4 bases and 6 bases, the V and J ends lie 14 bases apart. Receptors were amplified or captured by the immunoSEQ multiplex PCR assay. Drawn from immuneACCESS, this table holds only the in-frame rearrangements with V and J called that TCRdb kept. Clones are partly lost; checked studies trace under half to an unresolved V gene and leave the rest unexplained. This sample gives roughly 370,000 clones in total; around 90% of them show up just once. The leading ten clones occupy 5% to 8% of the sample.

This TCR was sampled from a man aged 35 to 55 with head and neck cancer. The chain is made from TRBV5-6 and TRBJ2-7, with the D gene not confidently named. Material: PBMCs. CDR3 loop: CASSPCRYCEQYF. DNA sequence: TGTGCCAGCAGCCCCTGCCGGTACTGCGAGCAGTACTTC. The full variable domain, with segments outside the CDR3 supplied by the reference TRBV5-6 and TRBJ2-7 proteins, appears as DAGVTQSPTHLIKTRGQQVTLRCSPKSGHDTVSWYQQALGQGPQFIFQYYEEEERQRGNFPDRFSGHQFPNYSSELNVNALLLGDSALYLCASSPCRYCEQYFGPGTRLTVT.